Each of the 17 T cell receptor beta chains below was sequenced from the same sample in a study of blood T cell repertoires in COVID-19. Generated by immunoSEQ multiplex PCR, the TCRdb table keeps only in-frame clones and is missing some. The repertoire holds about 220,000 clones, with approximately 85% as singletons. The sequencing input was peripheral blood. All receptors come from a woman in her seventies with COVID-19, enrolled during active disease.

This rearrangement joins TRBV10-3 to TRBJ2-1, with D maybe TRBD1 (5 bases). Germline V gene data show CDR1 as ENHRY and CDR2 as SYGVKD. The germline V and J ends were trimmed by 0 bases and 10 bases, with 16 bases remaining between them. The CDR3 spans 15 residues. The CDR3 DNA is TGTGCCATCAGTGAGTCCAACGTTAGGGGTGGGGAGCAGTTCTTC. Its protein is CAISESNVRGGEQFF.

CDR3 DNA: TGTGCCAGCGGGGGGGCAGGACTCGGGGAGCTGTTTTTT. It codes for CASGGAGLGELFF. The V call is TRBV6-5, the J call TRBJ2-2; a possible D gene is TRBD2 (7 bases). The CDR3 loop spans 13 amino acids. Germline V gene lookup returns CDR1 MNHEY and CDR2 SVGAGI. Trimming pared 8 bases from V and 7 bases from J, leaving 14 bases between.

The chain employs TRBV10-3 and TRBJ1-2; maybe TRBD1 (5 bases). Trimming shortened V by 4 bases and J by 2 bases, and 14 bases separated the two germline ends. This CDR3 has 15 amino acids. Looked up from germline, CDR1 is ENHRY and CDR2 is SYGVKD. The CDR3 region is CAISVRTTVNYGYTF. The CDR3 DNA sequence: TGTGCCATCAGTGTTAGGACAACGGTGAACTATGGCTACACCTTC.

This clone was picked up one time. V gene TRBV11-3 combines with J gene TRBJ1-1; D not resolved. Trimming stripped 10 bases from V and 1 base from J, with 10 bases between. CDR1 is SGHNT and CDR2 is YENEEA in the germline V gene. The CDR3 covers 12 residues. CDR3 protein: CATTAGNTEAFF. DNA of the CDR3: TGTGCCACAACGGCGGGGAACACTGAAGCTTTCTTT.

The chain carries TRBV18 and TRBJ1-2; TRBD1 aligns across 9 bases. This CDR3 comprises 18 residues. Germline V gene data show CDR1 as KGHSH and CDR2 as LQKENI. V shed 6 bases and J 4 bases; nucleotides not matched to a gene: 18. The CDR3 coding sequence is TGTGCCAGCTCGCCTCCGGGACAGGGCCAGCCGTTCCTCTATGGCTACACCTTC. Translating it yields CASSPPGQGQPFLYGYTF.

V and J are TRBV21-1 and TRBJ2-5; no check of the table's D call, TRBD1, against the DNA was made. TRBV21-1 is marked as a pseudogene. The CDR3 runs to 15 residues. CDR3: CASSKSGQDQETQYF. CDR3 bases: TGTGCCAGCAGCAAATCCGGACAGGACCAAGAGACCCAGTACTTC.

The chain uses TRBV5-8 and TRBJ2-1; 13 nucleotides line up with TRBD2. The J segment lost 0 bases and the V segment lost 2 bases, leaving 5 bases of the junction unmatched. The CDR3 has 18 residues. CDR1 and CDR2 (germline): SGHTS, YDEGEE. The CDR3 DNA reads TGTGCCAGCAGCTTACCCTGGACTAGCGGGGGCTCCTACAATGAGCAGTTCTTC. Its translation: CASSLPWTSGGSYNEQFF.

The chain employs TRBV4-1 and TRBJ2-2; D is unclear. Per the germline V gene, CDR1 is MGHRA and CDR2 is YSYEKL. The CDR3 covers 16 residues. The germline V and J ends were trimmed by 0 bases and 4 bases, with 12 bases remaining between them. For the CDR3, the DNA is TGCGCCAGCAGCCAAGAATGGGCAGGTTCCACCGGGGAGCTGTTTTTT. Its translation is CASSQEWAGSTGELFF.

The chain combines TRBV5-1 with TRBJ1-4, with D perhaps TRBD1 (5 bases). The ends were cut back, 0 bases at V and 3 bases at J, with 15 bases in the middle. Looked up from germline, CDR1 is SGHRS and CDR2 is YFSETQ. The CDR3 contains 17 residues. The CDR3: CASSLGQYRIPNEKLFF. For the CDR3, the DNA is TGCGCCAGCAGCTTGGGGCAATACAGGATACCTAATGAAAAACTGTTTTTT.

J is TRBJ1-1 and V is TRBV7-9; TRBD1 might be the D (5 bases). CDR1 is SEHNR, CDR2 FQNEAQ, per germline (reference sequence). CDR3 size: 14 residues. V was shortened by 6 bases and J by 1 base, with 12 bases between the two germline ends. This CDR3 is CASRTGRSNTEAFF. The CDR3 DNA sequence: TGTGCCAGCAGAACAGGACGGTCGAACACTGAAGCTTTCTTT.

The chain recombines TRBV6-6 with TRBJ1-5; no firm D call. Per germline, CDR1 MNHNY and CDR2 SVGAGI (reference sequence). With 7 bases removed from V and 1 base from J, the gap between germline ends came to 11 bases. This CDR3 spans 14 amino acids. CDR3 DNA sequence: TGTGCCAGCAAATTGGGAGGGAGCAATCAGCCCCAGCATTTT. Translated: CASKLGGSNQPQHF.

The chain employs TRBV21-1 and TRBJ2-3; TRBD1 reflects the table's D call only, with no check against the DNA. TRBV21-1 is classified as a pseudogene. The CDR3 covers 17 residues. The CDR3 reads CASSKTPDGQGTDTQYF. The CDR3 nucleotides read TGTGCCAGCAGCAAAACCCCCGACGGACAGGGGACAGATACGCAGTATTTT.

The rearrangement uses TRBV29-1 and TRBJ2-3; weak D call: TRBD1 (5 bases). CDR1 and CDR2 (germline): SQVTM, ANQGSEA. Trimming removed 6 bases from V and 2 bases from J, with 15 bases in between. There are 14 residues in the CDR3. The DNA of the CDR3 is TGCAGCGTGGGGCAGGGTGGACACACAGATACGCAGTATTTT. This translates into CSVGQGGHTDTQYF.

The rearrangement links TRBV7-8 to TRBJ1-5; TRBD1 is a possible D gene (6 bases). The CDR3 totals 14 residues. V was cut by 5 bases and J by 3 bases, with 11 bases left in between. Germline V CDR1 and CDR2: SGHVS, FQNEAQ. The CDR3 spells CASSPGQPNQPQHF. The CDR3, as DNA: TGTGCCAGCAGCCCCGGACAGCCCAATCAGCCCCAGCATTTT.

The rearrangement uses TRBV19 and TRBJ1-2; D possibly corresponds to TRBD1 (5 bases). Looked up from germline, CDR1 is LNHDA and CDR2 is SQIVND (reference sequence). Trimming took off 3 bases at V and 2 bases at J, with 7 bases between the two ends. CDR3 length: 13 amino acids. CDR3 sequence (DNA): TGTGCCAGTAGTATCGACAGCAACTATGGCTACACCTTC. Residues: CASSIDSNYGYTF.

The chain links TRBV3-1 (or the pseudogene TRBV3-2) to TRBJ2-5; no firm D call. V dropped 1 base and J dropped 4 bases, with 16 bases sitting between them. CDR1 and CDR2 from the germline V gene are LGHDT and YNNKEL (reference sequence). The CDR3 sequence is 16 residues long. CDR3 protein: CASSQGWCSRRETQYF. The CDR3 DNA is TGTGCCAGCAGCCAAGGTTGGTGCAGTAGGAGAGAGACCCAGTACTTC.

The chain joins TRBV18 to TRBJ2-7; TRBD1 matches at 8 bases. CDR3 size: 13 residues. Germline trimming cut 6 bases from V and 3 bases from J; bases unmatched to any gene: 4. Germline-derived CDR1 and CDR2 are KGHSH and LQKENI. Here the CDR3 reads CASSVGQGYEQYF. The CDR3 region has the DNA TGTGCCAGCTCTGTAGGACAGGGCTACGAGCAGTACTTC. The full variable domain, in which reference TRBV18 and TRBJ2-7 provide the parts outside the CDR3, is NAGVMQNPRHLVRRRGQEARLRCSPMKGHSHVYWYRQLPEEGLKFMVYLQKENIIDESGMPKERFSAEFPKEGPSILRIQQVVRGDSAAYFCASSVGQGYEQYFGPGTRLTVT.